This T cell receptor (beta chain) comes out of a study of blood T cell repertoires in COVID-19. On the study more broadly: The cDNA or gDNA used as material had been derived from T cells, B-cell-depleted T cells, or PBMCs.

Assay: immunoSEQ multiplex PCR; the TCRdb copy retains only in-frame clones and omits some. The table shows roughly 250,000 clones, with 75% to 95% occurring only once. Germline V lookup: CDR1 SGHAT, CDR2 FQNNGV. The ends lost 7 bases at V and 3 bases at J; junction bases unmatched: 20. The CDR3 totals 18 residues. In assigning cohorts, the study relied on participant-reported clinical history. The sequenced sample consisted of PBMCs or T cells enriched from blood (not recorded which). This clonotype was obtained from a woman aged 18-29 years who had recovered from COVID-19. The chain is built from TRBV11-2 and TRBJ1-1, with TRBD1 matching over 7 bases. The CDR3 spells CASTRKQGNWESDTEAFF. DNA of the CDR3: TGTGCCAGCACAAGAAAACAGGGGAATTGGGAAAGTGACACTGAAGCTTTCTTT.